This is a list of T cell receptor beta chains from one sample in a study of shared clonotypes between healthy human individuals. TCRdb keeps only in-frame clones here, not all; method: immunoSEQ multiplex PCR. The sample lists about 380,000 clones; just over 95% were seen once. The material sequenced was memory CD8+ T cells sorted from blood. These receptors were taken from a man aged 25-45 years in good health. Both conserved end residues are part of each CDR3. A D gene is named only where the DNA matches it firmly. The size of a clone is reported for some rows only, either as once, few or many, or as a class for expanded clones.

j_call d_call v_call clone_size cdr3_nt cdr3_aa
TRBJ1-2 TRBD1 TRBV28 - TGTGCCAGCAGTCCGGGGACAGGGGGGTATGATGGCTACACCTTC CASSPGTGGYDGYTF
TRBJ1-4 - TRBV14 - TGTGCCAGCAGCCAAGGAACGACGACAGGCGTTAATGAAAAACTGTTTTTT CASSQGTTTGVNEKLFF
TRBJ1-5 TRBD1 TRBV9 few TGTGCCAGCAGCGCAGGGGGCATTAGCAATCAGCCCCAGCATTTT CASSAGGISNQPQHF
TRBJ2-7 TRBD2 TRBV4-1 - TGCGCCAGCAGCCCACTAGCGGGGGCCTACGAGCAGTACTTC CASSPLAGAYEQYF
TRBJ2-7 TRBD2 TRBV29-1 - TGCAGCGTCGGTACGACTAGCTTGTCCTACGAGCAGTACTTC CSVGTTSLSYEQYF
TRBJ1-2 TRBD1 TRBV27 - TGTGCCAGCGGTTTCCGCCGGACAGGGGAGGGCTACACCTTC CASGFRRTGEGYTF
TRBJ2-3 - TRBV27 once TGTGCCAGCAGTCAGCCTAGCGAAAGCACAGATACGCAGTATTTT CASSQPSESTDTQYF
TRBJ2-4 - TRBV19 - TGTGCCAGTAGTATTGGGTCCGAGATAGCCAAAAACATTCAGTACTTC CASSIGSEIAKNIQYF
TRBJ2-1 - TRBV9 - TGTGCCAGCAGCGTAGTGGAGAGACTGGCCCTAGGTGAGCAGTTCTTC CASSVVERLALGEQFF
TRBJ1-5 - TRBV7-9 few TGTGCCAGCAGCTCGTCGGGAAATCAGCCCCAGCATTTT CASSSSGNQPQHF
TRBJ2-7 - TRBV5-1 once TGCGCCAGCAGGGGCTCCTACGAGCAGTACTTC CASRGSYEQYF
TRBJ2-3 - TRBV28 - TGTGCCAGCAGTCCGCCGGGATCTCCTAGCACAGATACGCAGTATTTT CASSPPGSPSTDTQYF
TRBJ2-5 - TRBV10-3 once TGTGCCATCAGTTCCCCCCTAGGGGCGGGGGAGACCCAGTACTTC CAISSPLGAGETQYF
TRBJ2-7 TRBD1 TRBV29-1 - TGCAGCGTACACGGGACAGGTCGCTACGAGCAGTACTTC CSVHGTGRYEQYF
TRBJ2-7 - TRBV28 - TGTGCCAGCAGGCCCACGATAGCGTATTTTTCCTACGAGCAGTACTTC CASRPTIAYFSYEQYF
TRBJ2-1 TRBD2 TRBV19 - TGTGCCAGTAGTAAACTAGCGGGAGCGTACAATGAGCAGTTCTTC CASSKLAGAYNEQFF
TRBJ1-1 TRBD1 TRBV9 once TGTGCCAGCAGCGTCGGACAGGGGGCTTTCAAGAACACTGAAGCTTTCTTT CASSVGQGAFKNTEAFF
TRBJ1-4 - TRBV5-1 - TGCGCCAGCCGGCGGGTTATTAATGAAAAACTGTTTTTT CASRRVINEKLFF
TRBJ1-4 - TRBV11-2 - TGTGCCAGCAGCGTAACGAACACTCCTCGGCGTGAAAAACTGTTTTTT CASSVTNTPRREKLFF
TRBJ2-7 - TRBV19 - TGTGCCAGTAGTCCCGGGCCCACCTACGAGCAGTACTTC CASSPGPTYEQYF
TRBJ1-5 - TRBV28 - TGTGCCAGCAGTTTACGGCTTCAGCCCCAGCATTTT CASSLRLQPQHF
TRBJ2-1 - TRBV10-3 - TGTGCCATCAGTGAGTCCCTGGTAGGGTACAATGAGCAGTTCTTC CAISESLVGYNEQFF
TRBJ2-5 - TRBV5-1 - TGCGCCAGCAGCCTCAGGGGACAAGAGACCCAGTACTTC CASSLRGQETQYF
TRBJ2-7 - TRBV5-1 once TGCGCCAGCAGCGAGTCCTACGAGCAGTACTTC CASSESYEQYF
TRBJ2-1 TRBD2 TRBV5-4 - TGTGCCAGCAGCTTGTCTAGCGGGAGGGATGAGCAGTTCTTC CASSLSSGRDEQFF
TRBJ2-3 - TRBV11-2 once TGTGCCAGCAGCTTAGATTATGGGGGGATGGGCACAGATACGCAGTATTTT CASSLDYGGMGTDTQYF
TRBJ2-7 - TRBV21-1 - TGTGCCAGCAGCAAAGCATGCAGGTCCGACTACGAGCAGTACTTC CASSKACRSDYEQYF